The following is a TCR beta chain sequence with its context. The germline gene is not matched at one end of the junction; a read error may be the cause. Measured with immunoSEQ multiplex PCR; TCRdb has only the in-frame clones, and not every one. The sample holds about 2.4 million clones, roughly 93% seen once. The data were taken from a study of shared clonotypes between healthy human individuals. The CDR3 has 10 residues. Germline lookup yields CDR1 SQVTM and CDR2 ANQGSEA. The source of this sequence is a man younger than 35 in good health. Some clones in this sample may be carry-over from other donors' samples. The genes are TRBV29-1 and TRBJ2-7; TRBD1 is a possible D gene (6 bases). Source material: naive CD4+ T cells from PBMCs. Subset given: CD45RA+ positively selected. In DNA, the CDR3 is TGCAGCGTTGAAGATCCAGGGGTGCACTTC. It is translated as CSVEDPGVHF.